The 11 T cell receptor beta chains listed next were all sequenced from one sample in a study of OX40 agonist ivuxolimab in advanced cancers. Receptors were amplified or captured by the immunoSEQ multiplex PCR assay. TCRdb provides this immuneACCESS table in a form limited to in-frame rearrangements. Some clones are lacking; in checked studies, under half of them reflect an unresolved V gene, and why the rest are absent is not known. The sample includes about 33,000 clones, with roughly 87% observed a single time. The ten largest clones take up approximately 0.94% of the sample. Here the sequenced sample was CD4+ or CD8+ T cells sorted from blood, taken in a trial of the OX40 agonist ivuxolimab. Receptors originate from an adult with an advanced solid tumor such as melanoma, head and neck, liver or kidney cancer.

V is TRBV7-3 and J is TRBJ2-2; 11 positions match TRBD1. V trimming: 3 bases; J trimming: 5 bases; junction bases outside the gene matches: 5. This CDR3 is 16 amino acids long. Germline loops: CDR1 SGHTA, CDR2 FQGTGA. CDR3 DNA: TGTGCCAGCAGCTTTGGACAGGGGGCGAGGACCGGGGAGCTGTTTTTT. Protein sequence: CASSFGQGARTGELFF. Full variable domain (remainder filled in from reference TRBV7-3 and TRBJ2-2): GAGVSQTPSNKVTEKGKYVELRCDPISGHTALYWYRQSLGQGPEFLIYFQGTGAADDSGLPNDRFFAVRPEGSVSTLKIQRTERGDSAVYLCASSFGQGARTGELFFGEGSRLTVL.

The genes are TRBV6-6 and TRBJ2-7, with D possibly matching TRBD1 (5 bases). Trimming removed 2 bases at V and 5 bases at J, with 10 bases between. The CDR3 totals 13 residues. CDR1 and CDR2 from the germline V gene are MNHNY and SVGAGI (reference sequence). CDR3 nucleotides: TGTGCCAGCAGTTACACAGACAGCAACGAGCAGTACTTC. It translates to CASSYTDSNEQYF.

The DNA of the CDR3 is TGTGCCAGCAGCAAAGTTAAACTAAGCTCCTACAATGAGCAGTTCTTC. Translation gives CASSKVKLSSYNEQFF. The chain has TRBV5-6 and TRBJ2-1; D is uncertain. V lost 4 bases, J lost 0 bases, and 14 bases lay in between. Germline V CDR1 and CDR2: SGHDT, YYEEEE. CDR3 length: 16 amino acids. The full variable domain, in which reference TRBV5-6 and TRBJ2-1 provide the parts outside the CDR3, is DAGVTQSPTHLIKTRGQQVTLRCSPKSGHDTVSWYQQALGQGPQFIFQYYEEEERQRGNFPDRFSGHQFPNYSSELNVNALLLGDSALYLCASSKVKLSSYNEQFFGPGTRLTVL.

This chain uses TRBV6-6 with TRBJ1-2, with D tentatively TRBD1 (6 bases). Per germline, CDR1 MNHNY and CDR2 SVGAGI (reference sequence). V lost 2 bases and J lost 4, with 14 bases in between. The CDR3 consists of 15 residues. The CDR3 spells CASSYGRGPSYGYTF. The CDR3 DNA reads TGTGCCAGCAGTTACGGCAGGGGACCTTCCTATGGCTACACCTTC.

The chain combines TRBV28 with TRBJ2-7, with D maybe TRBD1 (5 bases). The germline V gene encodes CDR1 MDHEN and CDR2 SYDVKM. This CDR3 spans 15 amino acids. Trimming took off 0 bases at V and 5 bases at J, with 14 bases between the two ends. In DNA, the CDR3 is TGTGCCAGCAGTTTATGGGCAGCCCTCAGGGACGAGCAGTACTTC. Protein: CASSLWAALRDEQYF.

This clone was seen only once. The rearrangement links TRBV7-8 to TRBJ2-1, with 7 positions matching TRBD1. J gave up 9 bases and V 2 bases, and 7 bases lay outside the gene matches. This CDR3 spans 14 amino acids. The germline V gene has CDR1 SGHVS and CDR2 FQNEAQ. The CDR3 is CASSLTGVGSEQFF. In nucleotides, the CDR3 is TGTGCCAGCAGCTTAACAGGGGTGGGGAGTGAGCAGTTCTTC. The full variable domain, its missing parts supplied by reference TRBV7-8 and TRBJ2-1, is GAGVSQSPRYKVAKRGQDVALRCDPISGHVSLFWYQQALGQGPEFLTYFQNEAQLDKSGLPSDRFFAERPEGSVSTLKIQRTQQEDSAVYLCASSLTGVGSEQFFGPGTRLTVL.

This chain uses TRBV5-1 with TRBJ1-2; D remains ambiguous. The V and J ends lost 4 bases and 4 bases respectively, with 14 bases between them. CDR1 SGHRS and CDR2 YFSETQ come from the germline V gene. The length of the CDR3 is 14 residues. CDR3 DNA: TGCGCCAGCAGCCCTAACCTCTCCGGCTATGGCTACACCTTC. This codes for CASSPNLSGYGYTF.

In the case of this clone: A read error may account for a junction end that differs from germline. The chain couples TRBV7-2 to TRBJ2-1, with 9 bases aligning to TRBD2. There are 15 residues in the CDR3. Per the germline V gene, CDR1 is SGHTA and CDR2 is FQGNSA. The CDR3 DNA follows: TGTGCCAGCAGCCTAGCGGGGAATACATACAATGAGCAGTTCTTC. This codes for CASSLAGNTYNEQFF.

The rearrangement joins TRBV27 to TRBJ2-1; the match to TRBD2 covers 15 bases. V trimming: 4 bases; J trimming: 0 bases; junction bases outside the gene matches: 10. Germline V CDR1 and CDR2: MNHEY, SMNVEV (reference sequence). The CDR3 consists of 20 residues. The CDR3 region has the DNA TGTGCCAGCAGTTCTCCGGGACTAGCGGGGGGCGAAAGCTCCTACAATGAGCAGTTCTTC. Translation gives CASSSPGLAGGESSYNEQFF.

The V and J genes are TRBV6-4 and TRBJ2-1; 8 nucleotides align to TRBD2. The CDR3 has 15 amino acids. Germline CDR1 MRHNA, CDR2 SNTAGT. V was clipped by 2 bases and J by 7 bases; unmatched bases: 7. CDR3 protein: CASSDGTSGGNEQFF. The CDR3 bases are TGTGCCAGCAGTGACGGGACTAGTGGTGGAAATGAGCAGTTCTTC.

The gene calls are TRBV5-4 and TRBJ2-5; D is unclear. With 3 bases removed from V and 2 bases from J, the gap between germline ends came to 8 bases. Germline loops: CDR1 SGHNT, CDR2 YYREEE (reference sequence). The CDR3 is 13 amino acids. CDR3 DNA sequence: TGTGCCAGCAGCTCGGCCTGGCAAGAGACCCAGTACTTC. Translation gives CASSSAWQETQYF. The variable domain in full, with the rest retrieved from reference TRBV5-4 and TRBJ2-5, is ETGVTQSPTHLIKTRGQQVTLRCSSQSGHNTVSWYQQALGQGPQFIFQYYREEENGRGNFPPRFSGLQFPNYSSELNVNALELDDSALYLCASSSAWQETQYFGPGTRLLVL.